One sample yielded the 14 T cell receptor beta chains listed below, sequenced in a study of cytomegalovirus exposure and HLA in healthy donors. PCR was performed using 60 Vbeta and 13 Jbeta primers. Profiling relied on immunoSEQ multiplex PCR, and the TCRdb table lists in-frame clones only, not all of them. The sample holds 150,000 or so clones, around 83% seen once. Source material: PBMCs. These receptors were taken from a male donor in good health and CMV-seropositive.

The V call is TRBV25-1, the J call TRBJ1-1, with 12 bases identical to TRBD1. With V trimmed by 3 bases and J by 7 bases, 9 bases remained unmatched. Germline CDR1 is MGHDK and CDR2 is SYGVNS. This CDR3 is built from 16 residues. The CDR3 nucleotides read TGTGCCAGCAGTGAGAAGGGACAGGGGGCAGGAAGTGAAGCTTTCTTT. It encodes CASSEKGQGAGSEAFF.

This clone was recorded once. The V gene is TRBV19, the J gene TRBJ1-1; 8 bases fit TRBD1. CDR1 LNHDA and CDR2 SQIVND come from the germline V gene (reference sequence). The ends lost 3 bases at V and 1 base at J; junction bases unmatched: 4. This CDR3 is built from 15 residues. The CDR3 reads CASSIQGAQNTEAFF. CDR3 nucleotide sequence: TGTGCCAGTAGTATCCAGGGGGCGCAGAACACTGAAGCTTTCTTT.

This rearrangement joins TRBV27 to TRBJ1-4; TRBD1 aligns across 7 bases. The CDR3 covers 14 residues. V lost 1 base to trimming and J lost 7 bases; unmatched junction nucleotides: 3. Germline V CDR1 and CDR2: MNHEY, SMNVEV (reference sequence). The CDR3 spells CASSLLRQGEKLFF. CDR3 nucleotides: TGTGCCAGCAGTTTATTGCGACAGGGTGAAAAACTGTTTTTT.

The chain has TRBV5-1 and TRBJ2-7; 11 bases map to TRBD2. Germline V lookup: CDR1 SGHRS, CDR2 YFSETQ. The CDR3 is made up of 15 amino acids. Trimming removed 4 bases from V and 3 bases from J; junction bases left unmatched: 6. CDR3 protein: CASSLRLAGIYEQYF. The DNA for the CDR3 is TGCGCCAGCAGCCTAAGACTAGCGGGAATCTACGAGCAGTACTTC.

This clone appeared once. The rearrangement joins TRBV7-8 to TRBJ1-5; D remains ambiguous. This CDR3 is 14 amino acids long. V was clipped by 1 base and J by 4 bases, with 8 bases between them. Germline V gene sequence: CDR1 SGHVS, CDR2 FQNEAQ. This CDR3 is CASSLDEGNQPQHF. The DNA for the CDR3 is TGTGCCAGCAGCTTAGATGAGGGAAATCAGCCCCAGCATTTT.

V usage is TRBV6-1 and J usage is TRBJ1-1; D ambiguous. The CDR3 totals 14 residues. Trimming left V 5 bases short and J 1 base short, with 11 bases between. CDR1 and CDR2 from the germline V gene are MNHNS and SASEGT. The CDR3 bases are TGTGCCAGCAGTCGTACCAGTTCGAACACTGAAGCTTTCTTT. Translated, it gives CASSRTSSNTEAFF.

The chain uses TRBV30 and TRBJ2-7; TRBD2 matches 15 bases. This CDR3 is built from 17 residues. Per the germline V gene, CDR1 is GTSNPN and CDR2 is SVGIG (reference sequence). After removal of 2 bases from V and 2 bases from J, the junction contained 7 bases not matched to a gene. This chain's CDR3 is CAWSTGTSGRRTYEQYF. The CDR3 DNA reads TGTGCCTGGAGTACCGGGACTAGCGGGAGGAGGACCTACGAGCAGTACTTC.

The CDR3 loop reads CAWNTLGEGTGELFF. CDR3 DNA: TGTGCCTGGAATACGCTTGGGGAGGGAACCGGGGAGCTGTTTTTT. This chain uses TRBV30 with TRBJ2-2; 7 nucleotides line up with TRBD2. Germline V gene data show CDR1 as GTSNPN and CDR2 as SVGIG (reference sequence). The CDR3 has 15 amino acids. With V trimmed by 4 bases and J by 5 bases, 10 bases remained unmatched.

The chain joins TRBV6-6 to TRBJ1-1; TRBD1 matches 7 bases. The V gene end was trimmed by 4 bases and the J gene end by 1 base; junction bases not matched to a gene: 3. This CDR3 has 14 residues. Looked up from germline, CDR1 is MNHNY and CDR2 is SVGAGI (reference sequence). The CDR3 DNA is TGTGCCAGCAGTTCTGGGACAGCGAACACTGAAGCTTTCTTT. This codes for CASSSGTANTEAFF.

The chain links TRBV4-1 to TRBJ2-5; D gene unclear. The germline V and J ends were trimmed by 0 bases and 2 bases, with 16 bases remaining between them. The CDR3 has 17 residues. Per the germline V gene, CDR1 is MGHRA and CDR2 is YSYEKL. The CDR3 bases are TGCGCCAGCAGCCAAGATCCTTATAGGCGGATACAAGAGACCCAGTACTTC. This translates into CASSQDPYRRIQETQYF.

The chain uses TRBV30 and TRBJ1-1, with TRBD1 as a possible D gene (6 bases). V was clipped by 0 bases and J by 3 bases, with 20 bases between them. The CDR3 has 17 residues. The V gene's germline CDR1 is GTSNPN and CDR2 SVGIG (reference sequence). The CDR3 nucleotides read TGTGCCTGGAGTGTACGAACTGGCAGGGGTTTGTACACTGAAGCTTTCTTT. It encodes CAWSVRTGRGLYTEAFF.

This sequence joins TRBV18 and TRBJ2-7, with D possibly TRBD1 on 6 matching bases. With 5 bases removed from V and 6 bases from J, the gap between germline ends came to 14 bases. The CDR3 has 13 residues. Per the germline V gene, CDR1 is KGHSH and CDR2 is LQKENI. CDR3 in DNA: TGTGCCAGCTCAAACACGGCAGGGGCCGAGCAGTACTTC. Protein sequence: CASSNTAGAEQYF. The full variable domain, its missing parts supplied by reference TRBV18 and TRBJ2-7, is NAGVMQNPRHLVRRRGQEARLRCSPMKGHSHVYWYRQLPEEGLKFMVYLQKENIIDESGMPKERFSAEFPKEGPSILRIQQVVRGDSAAYFCASSNTAGAEQYFGPGTRLTVT.

This clone was seen only a few times. The chain carries TRBV18 and TRBJ1-5; D remains ambiguous. The V end lost 2 bases, the J end lost 0 bases, and 5 bases lay between the germline ends. The CDR3 is 14 amino acids. Germline CDR1 KGHSH, CDR2 LQKENI. Here the CDR3 reads CASSPGSSNQPQHF. Written as DNA, the CDR3 is TGTGCCAGCTCACCAGGGAGTAGCAATCAGCCCCAGCATTTT. The whole variable domain, filled in from reference TRBV18 and TRBJ1-5, reads NAGVMQNPRHLVRRRGQEARLRCSPMKGHSHVYWYRQLPEEGLKFMVYLQKENIIDESGMPKERFSAEFPKEGPSILRIQQVVRGDSAAYFCASSPGSSNQPQHFGDGTRLSIL.

As concerns this clone: Its ends do not fully match the called genes, so a read error is possible. The genes are TRBV10-1 and TRBJ2-6; the D gene is possibly TRBD2 (6 bases). Per germline, CDR1 WNHNN and CDR2 SYGVQD (reference sequence). The CDR3 has 15 residues. The CDR3 is CASSPTSSGANGLTF. In DNA form, the CDR3 reads TGCGCCAGCAGCCCCACTAGCTCTGGGGCCAACGGCCTGACTTTC.